This passage covers 21 T cell receptor beta chains from one sample sequenced in a study of control samples from healthy donors and cancer patients. Data came from immunoSEQ multiplex PCR; TCRdb stores just in-frame clones and leaves some out. The sample shows 130,000 to 150,000 clones, 80% to 95% of them seen only once. What was sequenced was blood. All receptors come from a man aged 30 to 39 in good health.

This clone came up a few times. The chain carries TRBV5-4 and TRBJ1-2, with D possibly TRBD1 on 6 matching bases. The V end lost 4 bases, the J end lost 3 bases, and 22 bases lay between the germline ends. This CDR3 is 17 amino acids long. Germline CDR1 is SGHNT and CDR2 is YYREEE (reference sequence). In DNA, the CDR3 is TGTGCCAGCAGCGGGCAGGGAAGGGGGAAGACTGACTATGGCTACACCTTC. Protein sequence: CASSGQGRGKTDYGYTF. The full variable domain, its missing parts supplied by reference TRBV5-4 and TRBJ1-2, is ETGVTQSPTHLIKTRGQQVTLRCSSQSGHNTVSWYQQALGQGPQFIFQYYREEENGRGNFPPRFSGLQFPNYSSELNVNALELDDSALYLCASSGQGRGKTDYGYTFGSGTRLTVV.

The rearrangement joins TRBV11-2 to TRBJ2-4, with TRBD2 matching 10 bases. Germline lookup yields CDR1 SGHAT and CDR2 FQNNGV. There are 18 residues in the CDR3. V lost 5 bases to trimming and J lost 1 base; unmatched junction nucleotides: 11. The CDR3 loop reads CASSPGLAATDAKNIQYF. Here the CDR3 DNA reads TGTGCCAGCAGCCCAGGACTAGCGGCCACTGACGCCAAAAACATTCAGTACTTC.

The V gene is TRBV9, the J gene TRBJ2-1; possibly TRBD1 or TRBD2 for D (5 bases each). The germline gives CDR1 SGDLS, CDR2 YYNGEE. This CDR3 contains 15 residues. Trimming shortened V by 4 bases and J by 5 bases, and 16 bases separated the two germline ends. CDR3 in DNA: TGTGCCAGCAGCTCACGACTCGGGGCCAACAATGAGCAGTTCTTC. This encodes CASSSRLGANNEQFF.

V usage is TRBV2 and J usage is TRBJ2-6; weak D call: TRBD1 (5 bases). V lost 6 bases, J lost 5 bases, and 11 bases lay in between. CDR1 is SNHLY and CDR2 is FYNNEI in the germline V gene. The CDR3 runs 14 residues. This CDR3 is CASSQGHRANVLTF. CDR3 in DNA: TGTGCCAGCAGCCAGGGTCATCGGGCCAACGTCCTGACTTTC. The entire variable domain, with the rest obtained from reference TRBV2 and TRBJ2-6, is as follows: EPEVTQTPSHQVTQMGQEVILRCVPISNHLYFYWYRQILGQKVEFLVSFYNNEISEKSEIFDDQFSVERPDGSNFTLKIRSTKLEDSAMYFCASSQGHRANVLTFGAGSRLTVL.

This chain uses TRBV9 with TRBJ2-3; maybe TRBD2 (6 bases). This CDR3 comprises 16 residues. CDR1 is SGDLS and CDR2 is YYNGEE in the germline V gene. Trimming stripped 0 bases from V and 1 base from J, with 12 bases between. The CDR3 coding sequence is TGTGCCAGCAGCGTAGCTGGGGGGTGGGGCACAGATACGCAGTATTTT. It encodes CASSVAGGWGTDTQYF.

V and J are TRBV6-1 and TRBJ1-2; D is perhaps TRBD1 (5 bases). CDR1 is MNHNS and CDR2 is SASEGT in the germline V gene. This CDR3 spans 15 amino acids. The ends were cut back, 1 base at V and 5 bases at J, with 14 bases in the middle. The CDR3 protein is CASSEEPGRRYGYTF. The CDR3 region has the DNA TGTGCCAGCAGTGAAGAGCCAGGGAGGAGGTATGGCTACACCTTC.

This clone has just a few counts. The chain uses TRBV7-2 and TRBJ2-1; no clear D gene. The CDR3 consists of 14 residues. Germline V CDR1 and CDR2: SGHTA, FQGNSA. V shed 5 bases and J shed 10 bases, with 18 bases lying between them. This CDR3 is CASSPNHRRSEQFF. DNA of the CDR3: TGTGCCAGCAGCCCCAACCACCGACGCAGCGAGCAGTTCTTC.

This chain connects TRBV10-3 to TRBJ2-1, with a possible D match to TRBD2 (6 bases). Germline lookup yields CDR1 ENHRY and CDR2 SYGVKD. Between the trimmed V and J ends, which lost 4 bases and 0 bases, there was a span of 16 bases. The CDR3 sequence is 17 residues long. CDR3 in amino acids: CAISGLGLQNSYNEQFF. CDR3 in DNA: TGTGCCATCAGTGGGTTGGGACTCCAAAACTCCTACAATGAGCAGTTCTTC.

This chain uses TRBV29-1 with TRBJ1-2; no reliable D call. The CDR3 sequence is 11 residues long. V dropped 0 bases and J dropped 5 bases, with 4 bases sitting between them. Per germline, CDR1 SQVTM and CDR2 ANQGSEA. Here the CDR3 reads CSVEEAYGYTF. The CDR3 DNA reads TGCAGCGTTGAAGAGGCTTATGGCTACACCTTC.

The rearrangement joins TRBV19 to TRBJ1-1, with a possible D match to TRBD1 (5 bases). V was shortened by 3 bases and J by 1 base, with 9 bases between the two germline ends. The length of the CDR3 is 14 residues. Per germline, CDR1 LNHDA and CDR2 SQIVND (reference sequence). CDR3 in amino acids: CASSIGQSNTEAFF. CDR3 DNA sequence: TGTGCCAGTAGTATCGGACAATCGAACACTGAAGCTTTCTTT.

In DNA, the CDR3 is TGTGCCAGCAGCCCAACACACCGGGACAGGGATAATGAAAAACTGTTTTTT. Its protein is CASSPTHRDRDNEKLFF. The chain uses TRBV21-1 and TRBJ1-4; the table's D call TRBD1 went unverified against the DNA. TRBV21-1 constitutes a pseudogene. CDR3 length: 17 amino acids.

The gene calls are TRBV19 and TRBJ1-4, with TRBD1 matching over 7 bases. The J segment lost 3 bases and the V segment lost 3 bases, leaving 4 bases of the junction unmatched. Germline loops: CDR1 LNHDA, CDR2 SQIVND (reference sequence). The CDR3 consists of 15 residues. CDR3 protein: CASSMRDRSNEKLFF. The CDR3 DNA is TGTGCCAGTAGTATGCGGGACAGATCTAATGAAAAACTGTTTTTT.

The chain joins TRBV10-2 to TRBJ2-1; D is undetermined. Germline V gives CDR1 WSHSY, CDR2 SAAADI. Trimming pared 4 bases from V and 3 bases from J, leaving 4 bases between. There are 12 residues in the CDR3. The CDR3 nucleotides read TGCGCCAGCAGTGCGGACTACAATGAGCAGTTCTTC. Protein product: CASSADYNEQFF.

This chain links TRBV19 with TRBJ1-2; D unresolved. With 3 bases removed from V and 5 bases from J, the gap between germline ends came to 10 bases. Germline lookup yields CDR1 LNHDA and CDR2 SQIVND (reference sequence). This CDR3 has 13 amino acids. This CDR3 reads CASSMDGAYGYTF. CDR3 DNA: TGTGCCAGTAGTATGGATGGTGCGTATGGCTACACCTTC.

The genes are TRBV11-2 and TRBJ2-1; TRBD2 matches at 9 bases. CDR3 length equals 14 residues. CDR1 SGHAT and CDR2 FQNNGV come from the germline V gene. The trim removed 6 bases at V and 7 bases at J, leaving 7 bases unmatched. Here the CDR3 DNA reads TGTGCCAGCAGAACTAGCGGGCCTAGAAATGAGCAGTTCTTC. Amino acid sequence: CASRTSGPRNEQFF. Looking up the rest from reference TRBV11-2 and TRBJ2-1 gives the full variable domain: EAGVAQSPRYKIIEKRQSVAFWCNPISGHATLYWYQQILGQGPKLLIQFQNNGVVDDSQLPKDRFSAERLKGVDSTLKIQPAKLEDSAVYLCASRTSGPRNEQFFGPGTRLTVL.

The CDR3 DNA is TGTGCCAGCAGCTTGGACTTAGCTAACTATGGCTACACCTTC. It encodes CASSLDLANYGYTF. The chain couples TRBV7-9 to TRBJ1-2; D unresolved. The CDR3 spans 14 residues. The V end lost 3 bases, the J end lost 0 bases, and 8 bases lay between the germline ends. The germline V gene has CDR1 SEHNR and CDR2 FQNEAQ (reference sequence).

The chain has TRBV28 and TRBJ2-7, with D maybe TRBD1 (5 bases). V was clipped by 2 bases and J by 2 bases, with 13 bases between them. This CDR3 region has 15 residues. Germline CDR1 and CDR2: MDHEN and SYDVKM. CDR3 residues: CASSLVGTGAYEQYF. The CDR3 DNA follows: TGTGCCAGCAGTTTAGTCGGTACAGGAGCCTACGAGCAGTACTTC.

J is TRBJ1-4 and V is TRBV3-1 (or the pseudogene TRBV3-2), with D unresolved. The CDR3 covers 17 residues. Germline CDR1 reads LGHDT; CDR2 reads YNNKEL (reference sequence). The V and J ends lost 0 bases and 7 bases respectively, with 18 bases between them. The CDR3: CASSQEYRLEGGEKLFF. The CDR3 nucleotides are TGTGCCAGCAGCCAAGAGTATCGCCTAGAGGGTGGTGAAAAACTGTTTTTT.

This clone was detected only a few times. J is TRBJ2-3 and V is TRBV3-1 (or the pseudogene TRBV3-2); D is possibly TRBD2 (6 bases). With 3 bases removed from V and 1 base from J, the gap between germline ends came to 14 bases. The CDR3 has 16 amino acids. Germline values: CDR1 LGHDT, CDR2 YNNKEL (reference sequence). Here the CDR3 reads CASSQDIAAGTDTQYF. The CDR3 DNA reads TGTGCCAGCAGCCAGGATATAGCGGCGGGCACAGATACGCAGTATTTT.

This clone was detected only a few times. The genes are TRBV15 and TRBJ1-6, with TRBD1 identical over 7 bases. This CDR3 contains 13 residues. V shed 7 bases and J 5 bases; nucleotides not matched to a gene: 2. Germline CDR1 reads LNHNV; CDR2 reads YYDKDF (reference sequence). The CDR3 coding sequence is TGTGCCACCAACAGGGGCGATAATTCACCCCTCCACTTT. Translated, it gives CATNRGDNSPLHF.

The V gene is TRBV25-1, the J gene TRBJ2-1; TRBD2 aligns across 13 bases. This CDR3 has 15 amino acids. In germline, CDR1 is MGHDK, CDR2 SYGVNS. The V segment lost 6 bases and the J segment 7 bases; nucleotides outside the gene matches: 6. The chain's CDR3 is CASSGLAGVLNEQFF. The CDR3 DNA reads TGTGCCAGCAGCGGACTAGCGGGAGTTTTAAATGAGCAGTTCTTC.